This entry concerns a single T cell receptor (beta chain). The data were taken from a study of blood T cell repertoires in COVID-19. The CDR3 length is 15 residues. In germline, CDR1 is MNHEY, CDR2 SVGAGI. The V gene lost 2 bases and the J gene lost 0 bases, with 8 bases spanning the gap. Generated by immunoSEQ multiplex PCR, the TCRdb table keeps only in-frame clones and is missing some. The sample has roughly 350,000 clones; more than 75% are singletons. This receptor was obtained from a woman younger than 35 who had recovered from COVID-19. Source material: peripheral blood. This sequence joins TRBV6-5 and TRBJ2-1, with D unclear. This CDR3 reads CASSYTENSYNEQFF. As DNA, the CDR3 is TGTGCCAGCAGTTACACAGAAAACTCCTACAATGAGCAGTTCTTC.